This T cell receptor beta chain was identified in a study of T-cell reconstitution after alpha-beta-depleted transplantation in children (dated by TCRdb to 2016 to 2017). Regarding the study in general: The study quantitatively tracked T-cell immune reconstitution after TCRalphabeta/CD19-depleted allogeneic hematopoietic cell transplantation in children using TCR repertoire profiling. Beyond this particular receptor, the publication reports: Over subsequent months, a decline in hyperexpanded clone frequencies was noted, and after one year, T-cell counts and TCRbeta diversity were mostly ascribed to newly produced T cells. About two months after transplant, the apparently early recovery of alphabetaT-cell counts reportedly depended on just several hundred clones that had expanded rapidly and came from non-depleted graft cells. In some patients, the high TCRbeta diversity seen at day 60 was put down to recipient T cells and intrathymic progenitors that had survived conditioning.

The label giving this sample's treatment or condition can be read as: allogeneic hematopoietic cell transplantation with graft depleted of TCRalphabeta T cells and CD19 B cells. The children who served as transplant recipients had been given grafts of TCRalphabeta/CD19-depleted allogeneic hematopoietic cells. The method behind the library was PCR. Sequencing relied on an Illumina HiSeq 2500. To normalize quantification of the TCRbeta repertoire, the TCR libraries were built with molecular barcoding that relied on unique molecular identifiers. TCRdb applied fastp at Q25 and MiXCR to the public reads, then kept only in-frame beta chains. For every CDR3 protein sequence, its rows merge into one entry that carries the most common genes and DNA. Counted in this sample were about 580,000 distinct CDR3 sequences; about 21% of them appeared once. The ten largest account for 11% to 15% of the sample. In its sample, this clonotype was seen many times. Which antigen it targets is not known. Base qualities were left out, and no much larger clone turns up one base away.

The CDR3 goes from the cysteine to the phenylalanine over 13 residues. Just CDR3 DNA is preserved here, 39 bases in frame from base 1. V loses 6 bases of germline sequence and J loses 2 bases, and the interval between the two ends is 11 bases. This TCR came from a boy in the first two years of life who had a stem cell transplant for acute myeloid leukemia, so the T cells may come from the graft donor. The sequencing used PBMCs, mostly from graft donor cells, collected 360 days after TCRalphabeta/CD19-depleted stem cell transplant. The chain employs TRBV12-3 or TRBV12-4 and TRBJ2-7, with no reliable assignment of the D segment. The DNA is TGTGCCAGCAGACAGCAGGAGCCCTACGAGCAGTACTTC. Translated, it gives CASRQQEPYEQYF.